This TCR beta chain was retrieved from a study of radiotherapy plus CTLA-4 blockade in lung cancer. As for the study in general: For around 18% of patients, objective responses occurred, and about 33% had disease control.

Profiled with immunoSEQ multiplex PCR; TCRdb holds only in-frame clones, not every one. Of about 97,000 clones in the sample, approximately 72% were seen once. This CDR3 is built from 14 residues. The germline gives CDR1 SGHVS, CDR2 FQNEAQ. J lost 0 bases, V lost 5 bases, and 1 base had no gene match. Study results and caveats: The study found tumor-derived TCR clones expanded in blood after radiotherapy plus ipilimumab. How blood T cell clones changed early, along with interferon-beta, reportedly forecast response best.

Enrolled patients, whose metastatic non-small-cell lung cancer was chemo-refractory, received focal radiation plus CTLA-4 blockade with ipilimumab. A note on this clone: The antigen remains undetermined.

Sequencing used peripheral blood, obtained from a patient treated with radiotherapy plus ipilimumab. The origin of this receptor is a human donor with non-small cell lung cancer who had a partial response to radiotherapy plus ipilimumab. Some clones in this sample may be carry-over from other donors' samples. The chain carries TRBV7-8 and TRBJ2-7; the match to TRBD1 covers 10 bases. CDR3 DNA sequence: TGTGCCAGCAGCAGGACAGGGGGCTCCTACGAGCAGTACTTC. This encodes CASSRTGGSYEQYF. The entire variable domain, with the rest obtained from reference TRBV7-8 and TRBJ2-7, is as follows: GAGVSQSPRYKVAKRGQDVALRCDPISGHVSLFWYQQALGQGPEFLTYFQNEAQLDKSGLPSDRFFAERPEGSVSTLKIQRTQQEDSAVYLCASSRTGGSYEQYFGPGTRLTVT.